This T cell receptor beta chain was obtained from a study of blood T cell repertoires in COVID-19. Per germline, CDR1 MNHEY and CDR2 SMNVEV (reference sequence). Between the trimmed V and J ends, which lost 6 bases and 2 bases, there was a span of 11 bases. The CDR3 length is 15 residues. TCRdb's copy holds only in-frame clones and misses some; the assay was immunoSEQ multiplex PCR. The repertoire has under 300,000 clones, around 91% of them found once; the top ten carry around 2%. The specimen sequenced was PBMCs or T cells enriched from blood (not recorded which). The TCR originated in a woman in her late teens or twenties who had recovered from COVID-19. The chain links TRBV27 to TRBJ2-6; D is perhaps TRBD1 (6 bases). The CDR3 DNA is TGTGCCAGCAGCCAGGGGATAACTGGGGCCAACGTCCTGACTTTC. Its protein is CASSQGITGANVLTF.